Below, 30 T cell receptor beta chains from the same sample are listed, as sequenced in a study of molecular identifiers for immune sequencing clone quantification. One entry per CDR3 protein results from TCRdb running MiXCR on the PCR reads. This table holds nearly 55,000 distinct CDR3 sequences, just over 35% found once. The sequenced sample was naive CD8+ T cells from blood, with Jurkat cell RNA spiked in. Noted subset: FACS-sorted CD8+CD4-CCR7+CD45RA+ naive T cells. The origin of the receptors is a human donor in good health. Some libraries in this study had Jurkat cell RNA spiked in.

The rearrangement links TRBV5-6 to TRBJ2-7; 10 bases fit TRBD2. CDR3 size: 14 residues. V trimming: 4 bases; J trimming: 4 bases; junction bases outside the gene matches: 5. Germline CDR1 is SGHDT and CDR2 is YYEEEE. The chain's CDR3 is CASSMGTSVYEQYF. CDR3 nucleotides: TGTGCCAGCAGCATGGGGACTAGCGTATACGAGCAGTACTTC.

This clonotype appeared many times. The V and J genes are TRBV29-1 and TRBJ2-2; 7 nucleotides match TRBD2. CDR3 length: 13 residues. Germline V gene data show CDR1 as SQVTM and CDR2 as ANQGSEA. With 6 bases clipped from V and 3 bases from J, the junction kept 4 bases outside the gene matches. CDR3 DNA: TGCAGCGTCGGGGGGACGGACACCGGGGAGCTGTTTTTT. Translation: CSVGGTDTGELFF.

The chain couples TRBV5-4 to TRBJ2-1; maybe TRBD2 (6 bases). The germline CDR1 and CDR2 sequences are SGHNT and YYREEE (reference sequence). V gave up 7 bases and J gave up 7 bases, with 12 bases separating them. The CDR3 is 12 amino acids. The CDR3 protein is CASGGSVNEQFF. CDR3 bases: TGTGCCAGCGGGGGGAGCGTAAATGAGCAGTTCTTC.

The chain couples TRBV7-9 to TRBJ2-3, with 8 bases lining up with TRBD2. J gave up 0 bases and V 11 bases, and 4 bases lay outside the gene matches. Germline loops: CDR1 SEHNR, CDR2 FQNEAQ (reference sequence). This CDR3 has 13 residues. The CDR3, as DNA: TGTGCCGGAATAGCGGGGAGCACAGATACGCAGTATTTT. It translates to CAGIAGSTDTQYF.

The sample holds many counts of this clonotype. This rearrangement joins TRBV7-6 to TRBJ2-4, with D unclear. Germline V gene lookup returns CDR1 SGHVS and CDR2 FNYEAQ. This CDR3 contains 13 residues. The germline V and J ends were trimmed by 2 bases and 2 bases, with 4 bases remaining between them. The CDR3 region has the DNA TGTGCCAGCAGCTTAAGTTCCAAAAACATTCAGTACTTC. Encoded protein: CASSLSSKNIQYF.

This chain uses TRBV15 with TRBJ1-4, with a weak D call TRBD1 (5 bases). The V gene's germline CDR1 is LNHNV and CDR2 YYDKDF (reference sequence). This CDR3 has 14 amino acids. Trimming pared 3 bases from V and 5 bases from J, leaving 10 bases between. CDR3 protein: CATSRTDPNEKLFF. The CDR3 nucleotides read TGTGCCACCAGCAGGACAGACCCAAATGAAAAACTGTTTTTT.

Comments on this clonotype: One end of the junction varies from germline; a read error may be responsible. The rearrangement uses TRBV28 and TRBJ1-5; 7 bases align to TRBD1. This CDR3 spans 16 amino acids. Germline V gene lookup returns CDR1 MDHEN and CDR2 SYDVKM. This CDR3 reads CASSPLLSGQDQPHHF. CDR3 DNA sequence: TGTGCCAGCAGCCCACTCCTGTCAGGACAGGATCAGCCCCATCATTTT. Drawing the rest from reference TRBV28 and TRBJ1-5, the complete variable domain is DVKVTQSSRYLVKRTGEKVFLECVQDMDHENMFWYRQDPGLGLRLIYFSYDVKMKEKGDIPEGYSVSREKKERFSLILESASTNQTSMYLCASSPLLSGQDQPHHFGDGTRLSIL.

The sample holds a few counts of this clonotype. The chain joins TRBV28 to TRBJ2-2; 12 nucleotides align to TRBD1. Germline V gene sequence: CDR1 MDHEN, CDR2 SYDVKM. V trimming: 3 bases; J trimming: 6 bases; junction bases outside the gene matches: 2. The CDR3 consists of 15 residues. The DNA for the CDR3 is TGTGCCAGCAGTTTGGGGACAGGGGGCGCCGGGGAGCTGTTTTTT. Encoded protein: CASSLGTGGAGELFF. Using reference TRBV28 and TRBJ2-2 for the parts outside the CDR3, the full variable domain is DVKVTQSSRYLVKRTGEKVFLECVQDMDHENMFWYRQDPGLGLRLIYFSYDVKMKEKGDIPEGYSVSREKKERFSLILESASTNQTSMYLCASSLGTGGAGELFFGEGSRLTVL.

As to this clonotype: This sequence may be a read error, since a much larger clone differs from it by one base. This chain uses TRBV7-2 with TRBJ1-1; D is uncertain. The CDR3 totals 15 residues. Trimming took 1 base from V and 0 from J, leaving 9 bases between them. CDR1 SGHTA and CDR2 FQGNSA come from the germline V gene. DNA of the CDR3: TGTGCCAGCAGCTTAGATGGGGTTTTGAACACTGAAGCTTTCTTT. Translating it yields CASSLDGVLNTEAFF.

This clonotype has a count of ten or more. The rearrangement links TRBV7-6 to TRBJ2-2; TRBD1 matches at 9 bases. Germline-derived CDR1 and CDR2 are SGHVS and FNYEAQ. The CDR3 totals 16 residues. With 5 bases clipped from V and 5 bases from J, the junction kept 9 bases outside the gene matches. For the CDR3, the DNA is TGTGCCAGCAGCCCGAGGACAGGGGAGTGGACCGGGGAGCTGTTTTTT. It is translated as CASSPRTGEWTGELFF. The full variable domain, completed using reference TRBV7-6 and TRBJ2-2, is GAGVSQSPRYKVTKRGQDVALRCDPISGHVSLYWYRQALGQGPEFLTYFNYEAQQDKSGLPNDRFSAERPEGSISTLTIQRTEQRDSAMYRCASSPRTGEWTGELFFGEGSRLTVL.

A word on this clonotype: This could be a read error, since a much larger clone is one nucleotide away. CDR3 nucleotide sequence: TGTGCCAGCAGTATTGTTCCAGCCATTATCCAAGAGACCCAGTACTTC. Translated, it gives CASSIVPAIIQETQYF. The chain carries TRBV28 and TRBJ2-5, with D uncertain. Trimming took off 5 bases at V and 1 base at J, with 17 bases between the two ends. The germline gives CDR1 MDHEN, CDR2 SYDVKM. The CDR3 length is 16 residues.

About this clonotype: A junction boundary mismatches the germline segment, possibly from a read error. V and J are TRBV5-1 and TRBJ2-7, with TRBD1 matching 10 bases. Germline loops: CDR1 SGHRS, CDR2 YFSETQ. The CDR3 covers 15 residues. In DNA form, the CDR3 reads TGCACCAGCAGCTCCCGGGACAGGGGCCTATACGAGCAGTACTTC. Translation gives CTSSSRDRGLYEQYF.

This clonotype was recorded a few times. The J gene is TRBJ2-7, the V gene TRBV27; tentatively, D is TRBD2 (5 bases). CDR1 is MNHEY, CDR2 SMNVEV, per germline (reference sequence). V lost 5 bases and J lost 4, with 21 bases in between. The CDR3 has 16 residues. The CDR3 sequence is CASSTHTRALVYEQYF. CDR3 nucleotides: TGTGCCAGCAGTACACACACTAGGGCCCTAGTATACGAGCAGTACTTC.

A note on this clonotype: One end of the junction fails to match germline, which may point to a read error. The chain combines TRBV6-2 or TRBV6-3 with TRBJ2-3; D not certain. Germline CDR1 is MNHEY and CDR2 is SVGEGT. The length of the CDR3 is 14 residues. CDR3 DNA sequence: TGTGCCAGCAGTTACTCAGGAGTCACAGATACGCGGTATTTT. Protein product: CASSYSGVTDTRYF.

This sequence joins TRBV20-1 and TRBJ1-2; D is unresolved. Germline CDR1 and CDR2: DFQATT and SNEGSKA (reference sequence). Deletions cut 2 bases from V and 0 bases from J, with 7 bases between. The CDR3 length is 13 residues. CDR3 amino acids: CSARLEANYGYTF. CDR3 DNA: TGCAGTGCTAGATTGGAAGCTAACTATGGCTACACCTTC.

With respect to this clonotype: Because the CDR3 is missing its conserved closing phenylalanine or tryptophan, this is likely a read error. This chain joins TRBV4-2 and TRBJ2-1, with 8 nucleotides matching TRBD2. Germline values: CDR1 LGHNA, CDR2 YNFKEQ. The CDR3 totals 15 residues. With V trimmed by 2 bases and J by 6 bases, 6 bases remained unmatched. CDR3 residues: CASSQNAGGGNEQFI. The CDR3, as DNA: TGTGCCAGCAGCCAAAACGCGGGAGGAGGCAATGAGCAGTTCATC.

The chain links TRBV7-9 to TRBJ2-1; no clear D. There are 13 residues in the CDR3. Per the germline V gene, CDR1 is SEHNR and CDR2 is FQNEAQ (reference sequence). Trimming took off 2 bases at V and 5 bases at J, with 7 bases between the two ends. Here the CDR3 reads CASSLQLDNEQFF. The CDR3 coding sequence is TGTGCCAGCAGCTTACAGCTAGACAATGAGCAGTTCTTC.

Worth noting for this clonotype: This may stem from a read error, because a much larger clone lies one nucleotide away. V and J are TRBV9 and TRBJ2-3; the D gene could be TRBD1 or TRBD2 (6 bases each). The V gene's germline CDR1 is SGDLS and CDR2 YYNGEE. The CDR3 length is 13 residues. V was cut by 7 bases and J by 2 bases, with 11 bases left in between. In DNA, the CDR3 is TGTGCCAGCGGCGGGGACAACACAGATACGCAGTATTTT. It encodes CASGGDNTDTQYF.

This clonotype was observed many times. The V gene is TRBV28, the J gene TRBJ2-5, with D tentatively TRBD1 (6 bases). Trimming pared 6 bases from V and 0 bases from J, leaving 17 bases between. The CDR3 has 16 residues. Looked up from germline, CDR1 is MDHEN and CDR2 is SYDVKM. CDR3 sequence (DNA): TGTGCCAGCAGCATCCTGGAAAGGACAGACCAAGAGACCCAGTACTTC. Translation: CASSILERTDQETQYF.

The chain couples TRBV7-3 to TRBJ1-1; weak D call: TRBD1 (6 bases). This CDR3 has 18 residues. In germline, CDR1 is SGHTA, CDR2 FQGTGA. Deletions cut 5 bases from V and 0 bases from J, with 22 bases between. As DNA, the CDR3 is TGTGCCAGCAGCCTACTGCTGGGGGGGCCCAACATGAACACTGAAGCTTTCTTT. This encodes CASSLLLGGPNMNTEAFF.

The rearrangement joins TRBV29-1 to TRBJ2-3; unclear D gene. The CDR3 covers 13 residues. V lost 7 bases and J lost 2, with 13 bases in between. CDR1 and CDR2 (germline): SQVTM, ANQGSEA. DNA for the CDR3: TGCAGCGCCACCACCGACTCCACAGATACGCAGTATTTT. This encodes CSATTDSTDTQYF.

The table lists this clonotype with a count of one. V is TRBV21-1 and J is TRBJ2-4; TRBD2 is taken as the D call from the table, unchecked against the DNA. TRBV21-1 is noted as a pseudogene. This CDR3 has 17 amino acids. In DNA, the CDR3 is TGTGCCAGCAGCGACCCGCCAGGGTCTCTAGCCAAAAACATTCGGTACTTC. This encodes CASSDPPGSLAKNIRYF.

This clonotype came up many times. DNA of the CDR3: TGCAGTGCTAGAGCATCGAGGGGGGATGGCACTGAAGCTTTCTTT. This gives the protein CSARASRGDGTEAFF. V usage is TRBV20-1 and J usage is TRBJ1-1; TRBD1 might be the D (6 bases). The CDR3 contains 15 residues. The germline V gene encodes CDR1 DFQATT and CDR2 SNEGSKA (reference sequence). The V and J ends lost 1 base and 4 bases respectively, with 16 bases between them.

The chain employs TRBV10-3 and TRBJ2-7, with 11 bases aligning to TRBD2. Germline V gene data show CDR1 as ENHRY and CDR2 as SYGVKD. J lost 7 bases, V lost 6 bases, and 11 bases had no gene match. CDR3 length: 15 residues. For the CDR3, the DNA is TGTGCCATCAGCGACCCCCTAGCGGGAGGTGGTGAGCAGTACTTC. This translates into CAISDPLAGGGEQYF.

V and J are TRBV27 and TRBJ1-3, with D unclear. Germline V gene sequence: CDR1 MNHEY, CDR2 SMNVEV (reference sequence). The CDR3 spans 13 residues. Trimming removed 3 bases from V and 7 bases from J, with 10 bases in between. This CDR3 is CASSFGPSNTIYF. The CDR3 nucleotides are TGTGCCAGCAGTTTTGGCCCGTCCAACACCATATATTTT.

This clonotype was seen many times. The chain joins TRBV6-5 to TRBJ2-7; 10 positions match TRBD1. Trimming cost V 6 bases and J 3 bases; bases outside gene matches: 8. Germline CDR1 reads MNHEY; CDR2 reads SVGAGI. The CDR3 covers 15 residues. CDR3 coding DNA: TGTGCCAGCAGCAAAGGGACAGGGGTTGACTACGAGCAGTACTTC. It yields the protein CASSKGTGVDYEQYF.

At least ten counts were recorded for this clonotype. CDR3 sequence (DNA): TGTGCCAGCAGCTGGGGGACAGGGGAGACAGATACGCAGTATTTT. This translates into CASSWGTGETDTQYF. The rearrangement links TRBV5-6 to TRBJ2-3; 10 bases line up with TRBD1. The CDR3 is 15 amino acids. Germline CDR1 reads SGHDT; CDR2 reads YYEEEE. V lost 3 bases, J lost 3 bases, and 4 bases stayed unmatched. The full variable domain, its missing parts supplied by reference TRBV5-6 and TRBJ2-3, is DAGVTQSPTHLIKTRGQQVTLRCSPKSGHDTVSWYQQALGQGPQFIFQYYEEEERQRGNFPDRFSGHQFPNYSSELNVNALLLGDSALYLCASSWGTGETDTQYFGPGTRLTVL.

This clonotype was counted many times. J is TRBJ2-7 and V is TRBV7-2, with D possibly matching TRBD2 (6 bases). The V end lost 5 bases, the J end lost 1 base, and 18 bases lay between the germline ends. CDR3 length equals 16 residues. The germline CDR1 and CDR2 sequences are SGHTA and FQGNSA. As DNA, the CDR3 is TGTGCCAGCAGCCCACGGCGGGGTAGCGGATCCTACGAGCAGTACTTC. Translation gives CASSPRRGSGSYEQYF.

Remarks on this clonotype: A junction end diverges from the germline sequence, so it may reflect a read error. This sequence joins TRBV6-6 and TRBJ2-7; D unclear. The CDR3 runs 12 residues. Germline V gives CDR1 MNHNY, CDR2 SVGAGI (reference sequence). CDR3 region: CASSYTSYKQYF. CDR3 coding DNA: TGTGCCAGCAGTTATACATCCTACAAGCAGTACTTC.

As concerns this clonotype: Being one base from a much bigger clone, this may be a read error. V and J are TRBV20-1 and TRBJ2-4, with D unclear. The CDR3 has 14 residues. The germline gives CDR1 DFQATT, CDR2 SNEGSKA (reference sequence). V was shortened by 0 bases and J by 8 bases, with 14 bases between the two germline ends. The CDR3 reads CSARDRALPYIQYF. CDR3 DNA sequence: TGCAGTGCTAGAGATAGAGCCCTCCCGTACATTCAGTACTTC.